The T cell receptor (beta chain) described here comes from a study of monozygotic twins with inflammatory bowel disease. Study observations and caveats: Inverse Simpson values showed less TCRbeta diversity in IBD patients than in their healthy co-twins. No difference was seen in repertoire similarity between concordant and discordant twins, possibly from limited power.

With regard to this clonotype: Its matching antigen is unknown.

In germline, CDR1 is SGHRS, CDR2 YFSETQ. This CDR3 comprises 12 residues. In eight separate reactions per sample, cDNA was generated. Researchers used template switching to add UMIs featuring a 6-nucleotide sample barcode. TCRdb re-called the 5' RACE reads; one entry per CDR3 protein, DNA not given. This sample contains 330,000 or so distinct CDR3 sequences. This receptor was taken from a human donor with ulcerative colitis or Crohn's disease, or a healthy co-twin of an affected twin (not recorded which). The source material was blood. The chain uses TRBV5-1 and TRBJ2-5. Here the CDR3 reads CASSNKEETQYF.